These T cell receptor beta chains were read from a single sample in a study of shared clonotypes between healthy human individuals. Profiled with immunoSEQ multiplex PCR; TCRdb holds only in-frame clones, not every one. The table has over 2 million clones, just under 95% seen once. Sequenced: naive CD4+ T cells from PBMCs. Source of these receptors: a man aged 18 to 29 in good health. Some clones in this sample may be carry-over from other donors' samples. Both conserved end residues are part of each CDR3. The D gene is left open where the match is weak. Clone size is stated in some rows and not others, as once, few, many or a class when expanded.

D gene: .
J gene: TRBJ2-7
V gene: TRBV5-4
clone size: .
CDR3 protein: CASSFLVASESYEQYF
CDR3 DNA: TGTGCCAGCAGCTTCTTAGTGGCTAGCGAGTCCTACGAGCAGTACTTC

D gene: TRBD1
J gene: TRBJ2-5
V gene: TRBV18
clone size: .
CDR3 protein: CASSSTGRETQYF
CDR3 DNA: TGTGCCAGCTCTTCGACAGGGCGCGAGACCCAGTACTTC

D gene: .
J gene: TRBJ1-5
V gene: TRBV5-4
clone size: few
CDR3 protein: CVYGHRDF
CDR3 DNA: TGTGTCTATGGGCACCGGGATTTT

D gene: .
J gene: TRBJ2-5
V gene: TRBV27
clone size: once
CDR3 protein: CASSFGGRGETQYF
CDR3 DNA: TGTGCCAGCAGTTTTGGGGGGCGAGGGGAGACCCAGTACTTC

D gene: .
J gene: TRBJ1-2
V gene: TRBV5-1
clone size: once
CDR3 protein: CASSWEGSSYRYGYTF
CDR3 DNA: TGCGCCAGCAGCTGGGAGGGTTCCTCTTACCGCTATGGCTACACCTTC

D gene: .
J gene: TRBJ2-2
V gene: TRBV7-3
clone size: .
CDR3 protein: CASSLTGGNTGELFF
CDR3 DNA: TGTGCCAGCAGCTTAACAGGGGGGAACACCGGGGAGCTGTTTTTT

D gene: TRBD1
J gene: TRBJ1-2
V gene: TRBV5-6
clone size: .
CDR3 protein: CASSWELGQGNYGYTF
CDR3 DNA: TGTGCCAGCAGCTGGGAACTGGGACAGGGCAACTATGGCTACACCTTC

D gene: TRBD2
J gene: TRBJ2-3
V gene: TRBV7-3
clone size: .
CDR3 protein: CASSLVGRDTQYF
CDR3 DNA: TGTGCCAGCAGCTTAGTCGGGAGGGATACGCAGTATTTT

D gene: TRBD1
J gene: TRBJ2-5
V gene: TRBV29-1
clone size: .
CDR3 protein: CSVAAGGVWETQYF
CDR3 DNA: TGCAGCGTTGCGGCAGGGGGCGTGTGGGAGACCCAGTACTTC

D gene: .
J gene: TRBJ1-2
V gene: TRBV5-1
clone size: .
CDR3 protein: CASSLGPERAGGYTF
CDR3 DNA: TGCGCCAGCAGCTTGGGACCCGAAAGGGCGGGGGGCTACACCTTC

D gene: .
J gene: TRBJ2-4
V gene: TRBV28
clone size: .
CDR3 protein: CASSLGLGRIQYF
CDR3 DNA: TGTGCCAGCAGTTTGGGGTTGGGGCGAATTCAGTACTTC

D gene: .
J gene: TRBJ2-7
V gene: TRBV28
clone size: .
CDR3 protein: CASTSQGYEQYF
CDR3 DNA: TGTGCCAGCACCTCGCAGGGGTACGAGCAGTACTTC

D gene: .
J gene: TRBJ2-2
V gene: TRBV7-7
clone size: .
CDR3 protein: CASSPGTANTGELFF
CDR3 DNA: TGTGCCAGCAGCCCAGGGACCGCGAACACCGGGGAGCTGTTTTTT

D gene: .
J gene: TRBJ2-3
V gene: TRBV5-4
clone size: .
CDR3 protein: CASSSTTGSGDTQYF
CDR3 DNA: TGTGCCAGCAGTTCGACTACAGGGTCAGGGGATACGCAGTATTTT

D gene: .
J gene: TRBJ1-6
V gene: TRBV10-3
clone size: .
CDR3 protein: CAISGGDSYDSPLHF
CDR3 DNA: TGTGCCATCAGTGGGGGTGACAGTTACGATTCACCCCTCCACTTT

D gene: TRBD1
J gene: TRBJ1-1
V gene: TRBV7-3
clone size: .
CDR3 protein: CASSSQGGTNTEAFF
CDR3 DNA: TGTGCCAGCAGCTCACAGGGGGGGACGAACACTGAAGCTTTCTTT

D gene: .
J gene: TRBJ2-7
V gene: TRBV28
clone size: .
CDR3 protein: CASSLSLTEQYF
CDR3 DNA: TGTGCCAGCAGTTTATCACTGACAGAGCAGTACTTC

D gene: .
J gene: TRBJ1-4
V gene: TRBV4-1
clone size: .
CDR3 protein: CASSHFGTFLGGQNEKLFF
CDR3 DNA: TGCGCCAGCAGTCACTTTGGGACCTTCCTAGGGGGGCAAAATGAAAAACTGTTTTTT

D gene: .
J gene: TRBJ2-2
V gene: TRBV15
clone size: .
CDR3 protein: CATSRGLQGTESGELFF
CDR3 DNA: TGTGCCACCAGCAGGGGACTACAGGGGACGGAGTCCGGGGAGCTGTTTTTT

D gene: TRBD2
J gene: TRBJ2-3
V gene: TRBV10-3
clone size: .
CDR3 protein: CAIGSTSGSTDTQYF
CDR3 DNA: TGTGCCATCGGGTCGACTAGCGGGAGCACAGATACGCAGTATTTT

D gene: .
J gene: TRBJ1-4
V gene: TRBV5-4
clone size: .
CDR3 protein: CASSSPAIANEKLFF
CDR3 DNA: TGTGCCAGCAGCTCGCCGGCCATAGCTAATGAAAAACTGTTTTTT

D gene: TRBD1
J gene: TRBJ2-1
V gene: TRBV28
clone size: .
CDR3 protein: CASSPRTGAVREFF
CDR3 DNA: TGTGCCAGCAGTCCAAGGACAGGGGCGGTTAGGGAGTTCTTC

D gene: TRBD1
J gene: TRBJ2-7
V gene: TRBV5-6
clone size: .
CDR3 protein: CASSPGGRGYEQYF
CDR3 DNA: TGTGCCAGCAGCCCAGGGGGCAGGGGCTACGAGCAGTACTTC

D gene: .
J gene: TRBJ1-3
V gene: TRBV7-6
clone size: .
CDR3 protein: CASSSQSGPGNTIYF
CDR3 DNA: TGTGCCAGCAGCTCACAATCGGGACCCGGAAACACCATATATTTT

D gene: .
J gene: TRBJ1-2
V gene: TRBV6-5
clone size: .
CDR3 protein: CASRTGLYGYTF
CDR3 DNA: TGTGCCAGCCGAACAGGGCTCTATGGCTACACCTTC

D gene: TRBD2
J gene: TRBJ2-1
V gene: TRBV7-2
clone size: .
CDR3 protein: CASSQGTSGSWVNEQFF
CDR3 DNA: TGTGCCAGCAGCCAGGGCACTAGCGGGAGTTGGGTCAATGAGCAGTTCTTC

D gene: TRBD1
J gene: TRBJ1-4
V gene: TRBV5-5
clone size: .
CDR3 protein: CASSPAGTVPGEKLFF
CDR3 DNA: TGTGCCAGCAGCCCAGCGGGGACAGTCCCCGGTGAAAAACTGTTTTTT

D gene: .
J gene: TRBJ1-1
V gene: TRBV10-3
clone size: .
CDR3 protein: CAISESPPTEAFF
CDR3 DNA: TGTGCCATCAGTGAGAGCCCTCCCACTGAAGCTTTCTTT

D gene: .
J gene: TRBJ2-1
V gene: TRBV29-1
clone size: .
CDR3 protein: CSVEPSPPSEQFF
CDR3 DNA: TGCAGCGTTGAACCCTCCCCCCCTAGTGAGCAGTTCTTC

D gene: .
J gene: TRBJ2-3
V gene: TRBV7-2
clone size: .
CDR3 protein: CASSYTDTQYF
CDR3 DNA: TGTGCCAGCAGTTACACAGATACGCAGTATTTT

D gene: .
J gene: TRBJ2-5
V gene: TRBV6-1
clone size: .
CDR3 protein: CASREGPGETQYF
CDR3 DNA: TGTGCCAGCAGGGAGGGCCCCGGGGAGACCCAGTACTTC

D gene: .
J gene: TRBJ2-7
V gene: TRBV7-8
clone size: once
CDR3 protein: CASSRGGGEGEQYF
CDR3 DNA: TGTGCCAGCAGCCGGGGCGGGGGCGAAGGAGAGCAGTACTTC

D gene: .
J gene: TRBJ2-3
V gene: TRBV9
clone size: .
CDR3 protein: CASSVEPGRYTDTQYF
CDR3 DNA: TGTGCCAGCAGCGTAGAGCCAGGTCGATACACAGATACGCAGTATTTT

D gene: .
J gene: TRBJ2-1
V gene: TRBV19
clone size: .
CDR3 protein: CASSRTRVLVDEQFF
CDR3 DNA: TGTGCCAGTAGTAGAACCCGCGTGCTAGTCGATGAGCAGTTCTTC

D gene: .
J gene: TRBJ2-1
V gene: TRBV7-5
clone size: .
CDR3 protein: CVRSWRVGGSTNEQFF
CDR3 DNA: TGTGTCAGAAGCTGGAGGGTCGGCGGGAGTACCAATGAGCAGTTCTTC

D gene: .
J gene: TRBJ1-1
V gene: TRBV7-6
clone size: once
CDR3 protein: CASSPRSGAWGEAFF
CDR3 DNA: TGTGCCAGCAGCCCAAGATCCGGGGCGTGGGGTGAAGCTTTCTTT

D gene: TRBD2
J gene: TRBJ2-5
V gene: TRBV15
clone size: .
CDR3 protein: CATSRAGAGGGETQYF
CDR3 DNA: TGTGCCACCAGCAGAGCGGGAGCGGGAGGGGGAGAGACCCAGTACTTC

D gene: .
J gene: TRBJ2-2
V gene: TRBV6-6
clone size: .
CDR3 protein: CASSRPEGTGELFF
CDR3 DNA: TGTGCCAGCAGTCGCCCTGAGGGGACCGGGGAGCTGTTTTTT

D gene: TRBD2
J gene: TRBJ2-5
V gene: TRBV28
clone size: .
CDR3 protein: CASSFLAEYQETQYF
CDR3 DNA: TGTGCCAGCAGTTTCCTAGCGGAGTACCAAGAGACCCAGTACTTC

D gene: .
J gene: TRBJ1-5
V gene: TRBV9
clone size: .
CDR3 protein: CASSVAGGSNQPQHF
CDR3 DNA: TGTGCCAGCAGCGTAGCTGGGGGGAGCAATCAGCCCCAGCATTTT

D gene: .
J gene: TRBJ2-7
V gene: TRBV28
clone size: .
CDR3 protein: CASSFSYEQYF
CDR3 DNA: TGTGCCAGCAGTTTTTCATACGAGCAGTACTTC

D gene: .
J gene: TRBJ2-3
V gene: TRBV7-9
clone size: .
CDR3 protein: CASSPAQGSTDTQYF
CDR3 DNA: TGTGCCAGCAGCCCCGCCCAGGGTAGCACAGATACGCAGTATTTT

D gene: TRBD1
J gene: TRBJ2-7
V gene: TRBV2
clone size: .
CDR3 protein: CASYTLRTGISYEQYF
CDR3 DNA: TGTGCCAGCTACACCCTCAGGACAGGGATCTCCTACGAGCAGTACTTC

D gene: TRBD2
J gene: TRBJ2-2
V gene: TRBV5-1
clone size: .
CDR3 protein: CASSLRVTSGDTGELFF
CDR3 DNA: TGCGCCAGCAGCTTGAGAGTGACTAGCGGAGACACCGGGGAGCTGTTTTTT

D gene: .
J gene: TRBJ2-7
V gene: TRBV9
clone size: .
CDR3 protein: CASSVAASRVNEQYF
CDR3 DNA: TGTGCCAGCAGCGTAGCGGCTAGCCGAGTGAACGAGCAGTACTTC

D gene: .
J gene: TRBJ2-2
V gene: TRBV11-3
clone size: .
CDR3 protein: CASSLNIMGELFF
CDR3 DNA: TGTGCCAGCAGCCTTAATATAATGGGGGAGCTGTTTTTT

D gene: TRBD1
J gene: TRBJ2-7
V gene: TRBV5-1
clone size: .
CDR3 protein: CASSYSGTGDEQYF
CDR3 DNA: TGCGCCAGCAGCTATTCAGGGACAGGGGACGAGCAGTACTTC

D gene: TRBD1
J gene: TRBJ1-5
V gene: TRBV6-6
clone size: .
CDR3 protein: CASNSWDSSNQPQHF
CDR3 DNA: TGTGCCAGCAATTCGTGGGACAGCAGCAATCAGCCCCAGCATTTT

D gene: .
J gene: TRBJ2-7
V gene: TRBV28
clone size: .
CDR3 protein: CASSSHRGLRYEQYF
CDR3 DNA: TGTGCCAGCAGTTCACACAGGGGACTTCGCTACGAGCAGTACTTC

D gene: .
J gene: TRBJ2-3
V gene: TRBV6-5
clone size: .
CDR3 protein: CATSPTTDTQYF
CDR3 DNA: TGTGCCACCAGTCCGACTACAGATACGCAGTATTTT

D gene: .
J gene: TRBJ1-2
V gene: TRBV28
clone size: .
CDR3 protein: CASSAGYGYTF
CDR3 DNA: TGTGCCAGCAGCGCAGGGTATGGCTACACCTTC

D gene: .
J gene: TRBJ2-3
V gene: TRBV9
clone size: .
CDR3 protein: CASSPRQTDTQYF
CDR3 DNA: TGTGCCAGCAGCCCCCGACAGACAGATACGCAGTATTTT

D gene: TRBD2
J gene: TRBJ2-3
V gene: TRBV6-5
clone size: .
CDR3 protein: CASGASGGTIDTQYF
CDR3 DNA: TGTGCCAGCGGGGCCAGCGGGGGAACCATAGATACGCAGTATTTT

D gene: TRBD2
J gene: TRBJ2-7
V gene: TRBV28
clone size: .
CDR3 protein: CASSLWELAGVNPYEQYF
CDR3 DNA: TGTGCCAGCAGCCTATGGGAACTAGCGGGAGTAAACCCCTACGAGCAGTACTTC

D gene: .
J gene: TRBJ2-3
V gene: TRBV18
clone size: few
CDR3 protein: CASSPRNQGGTDTQYF
CDR3 DNA: TGTGCCAGCTCACCACGTAATCAAGGTGGGACAGATACGCAGTATTTT